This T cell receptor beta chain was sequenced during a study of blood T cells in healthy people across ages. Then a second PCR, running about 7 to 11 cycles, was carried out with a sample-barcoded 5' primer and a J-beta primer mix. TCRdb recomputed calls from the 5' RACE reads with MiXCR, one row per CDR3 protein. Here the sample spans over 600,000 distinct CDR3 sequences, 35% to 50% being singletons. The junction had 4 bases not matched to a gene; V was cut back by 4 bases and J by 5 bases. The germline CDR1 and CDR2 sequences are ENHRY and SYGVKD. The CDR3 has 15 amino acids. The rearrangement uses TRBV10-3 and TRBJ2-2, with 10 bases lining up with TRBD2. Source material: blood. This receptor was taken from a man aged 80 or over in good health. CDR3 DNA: TGTGCCATCAGTGGGCTAGCGGGAGCTACCGGGGAGCTGTTTTTT. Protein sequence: CAISGLAGATGELFF.